These 21 T cell receptor beta chains came from one sample sequenced in a study of blood T cell repertoires in COVID-19. Clones were sequenced by immunoSEQ multiplex PCR, and TCRdb holds only the in-frame ones, with some missing. This table holds 180,000 or so clones, around four fifths found once. The material sequenced was peripheral blood. These TCRs come from a woman between 70 and 85 years old with COVID-19, enrolled during active disease.

V usage is TRBV6-1 and J usage is TRBJ2-5; TRBD1 matches 7 bases. Per germline, CDR1 MNHNS and CDR2 SASEGT. The ends lost 2 bases at V and 5 bases at J; junction bases unmatched: 11. The CDR3 sequence is 16 residues long. CDR3 DNA: TGTGCCAGCAGTGAATTTGTGGACAGGCCGAAGGAGACCCAGTACTTC. It is translated as CASSEFVDRPKETQYF.

The chain employs TRBV2 and TRBJ2-3, with D possibly matching TRBD2 (6 bases). Germline V CDR1 and CDR2: SNHLY, FYNNEI. The CDR3 spans 15 residues. The V end was cut by 9 bases, the J end by 4 bases, with 20 bases between. The CDR3 DNA reads TGTGCCAGTTCACCTAACGGGAGAGGCGCAGATACGCAGTATTTT. Residues: CASSPNGRGADTQYF.

The chain couples TRBV27 to TRBJ2-2, with TRBD2 matching 10 bases. With 4 bases clipped from V and 5 bases from J, the junction kept 7 bases outside the gene matches. The CDR3 sequence is 16 residues long. Germline V gene lookup returns CDR1 MNHEY and CDR2 SMNVEV (reference sequence). The DNA for the CDR3 is TGTGCCAGCAGTTCCTTAGCGGGAGGTTGGACCGGGGAGCTGTTTTTT. Translation gives CASSSLAGGWTGELFF.

J is TRBJ2-1 and V is TRBV3-1 (or the pseudogene TRBV3-2); possible D gene TRBD2, 6 bases. CDR3 size: 16 residues. V lost 4 bases and J lost 10, with 23 bases in between. CDR1 and CDR2 (germline): LGHDT, YNNKEL (reference sequence). The CDR3 coding sequence is TGTGCCAGCAGCCGGTGGCGGGGCCTCGGCCGGAGGGAGCAGTTCTTC. The encoded protein is CASSRWRGLGRREQFF.

V is TRBV3-1 (or the pseudogene TRBV3-2) and J is TRBJ1-1, with D possibly matching TRBD1 (5 bases). This CDR3 is 13 amino acids long. The germline V and J ends were trimmed by 2 bases and 9 bases, with 13 bases remaining between them. Germline lookup yields CDR1 LGHDT and CDR2 YNNKEL (reference sequence). CDR3 protein: CASSQLQASQAFF. CDR3 sequence (DNA): TGTGCCAGCAGCCAATTACAGGCAAGTCAAGCTTTCTTT.

V and J are TRBV5-1 and TRBJ1-3, with a weak D call TRBD1 (6 bases). V lost 4 bases and J lost 0, with 17 bases in between. The CDR3 extends over 17 amino acids. The germline gives CDR1 SGHRS, CDR2 YFSETQ. The DNA for the CDR3 is TGCGCCAGCAGCGGGAGGGCAGGGGCGAGCTCTGGAAACACCATATATTTT. Its translation: CASSGRAGASSGNTIYF.

The chain recombines TRBV5-6 with TRBJ2-7; 10 bases map to TRBD1. The germline V gene encodes CDR1 SGHDT and CDR2 YYEEEE. The CDR3 spans 14 residues. Unmatched junction bases numbered 6, after V lost 6 bases and J lost 3 bases. In DNA, the CDR3 is TGTGCCAGCACCGGACAGGGGGTTTTCTACGAGCAGTACGTC. Its translation is CASTGQGVFYEQYV.

This chain uses TRBV6-5 with TRBJ1-2, with D perhaps TRBD1 (5 bases). The CDR3 is made up of 14 amino acids. Per germline, CDR1 MNHEY and CDR2 SVGAGI. The V gene lost 6 bases and the J gene lost 4 bases, with 15 bases spanning the gap. The CDR3 nucleotides are TGTGCCAGCAGCGGGGGAGGCAGGACCTATGGCTACACCTTC. Residues: CASSGGGRTYGYTF.

This chain links TRBV3-1 (or the pseudogene TRBV3-2) with TRBJ1-6, with TRBD1 as a possible D gene (6 bases). Trimming took 3 bases from V and 9 from J, leaving 18 bases between them. Germline-derived CDR1 and CDR2 are LGHDT and YNNKEL (reference sequence). This CDR3 has 16 amino acids. The CDR3 spells CASSQGDTGWGSPLHF. The CDR3 nucleotides read TGTGCCAGCAGCCAGGGAGATACAGGGTGGGGTTCACCCCTCCACTTT.

This clone appeared a few times. The V call is TRBV7-6, the J call TRBJ2-7; 9 positions match TRBD1. The V gene end was trimmed by 5 bases and the J gene end by 3 bases; junction bases not matched to a gene: 5. The CDR3 has 14 amino acids. CDR1 is SGHVS, CDR2 FNYEAQ, per germline. CDR3 in amino acids: CASSQQDRGYEQYF. As DNA, the CDR3 is TGTGCCAGCAGCCAACAGGACAGGGGCTACGAGCAGTACTTC.

This clone occurred a few times. This chain joins TRBV6-5 and TRBJ2-1, with D maybe TRBD1 (5 bases). The CDR3 is made up of 12 amino acids. Trimming left V 6 bases short and J 9 bases short, with 12 bases between. CDR1 is MNHEY and CDR2 is SVGAGI in the germline V gene. Here the CDR3 DNA reads TGTGCCAGCAGCCGAGCAGGGTCTGAGCAGTTCTTC. This gives the protein CASSRAGSEQFF.

J is TRBJ2-3 and V is TRBV5-1, with 9 bases matching TRBD2. The CDR3 extends over 17 amino acids. Germline V lookup: CDR1 SGHRS, CDR2 YFSETQ. The trim removed 0 bases at V and 0 bases at J, leaving 5 bases unmatched. The CDR3 loop reads CASSLGLREGSTDTQYF. The CDR3, as DNA: TGCGCCAGCAGCTTGGGTTTGCGGGAGGGGAGCACAGATACGCAGTATTTT.

The CDR3: CASSITSSGNTIYF. For the CDR3, the DNA is TGTGCCAGCAGCATAACCAGCTCTGGAAACACCATATATTTT. This rearrangement joins TRBV14 to TRBJ1-3; no definite D call. The CDR3 has 14 residues. V lost 5 bases, J lost 0 bases, and 8 bases lay in between. CDR1 and CDR2 from the germline V gene are SGHDN and FVKESK.

The chain recombines TRBV19 with TRBJ1-1, with D possibly matching TRBD1 (6 bases). CDR3 length: 17 amino acids. V was clipped by 6 bases and J by 3 bases, with 23 bases between them. From germline, CDR1 is LNHDA and CDR2 SQIVND (reference sequence). The CDR3 coding sequence is TGTGCCAGTAGACCAAAAGGGGGAGCAGGGATCGACACTGAAGCTTTCTTT. Its translation: CASRPKGGAGIDTEAFF.

The J gene is TRBJ1-2, the V gene TRBV30; D is ambiguous. V was pared by 3 bases and J by 7 bases, with 15 bases between. Per germline, CDR1 GTSNPN and CDR2 SVGIG (reference sequence). The CDR3 consists of 13 residues. The CDR3 nucleotides are TGTGCCTGGAGAGCCTTTCGGTTCCCTGGCTACACCTTC. It translates to CAWRAFRFPGYTF.

This chain uses TRBV9 with TRBJ2-3, with D possibly being TRBD1 (7 bases). V gave up 0 bases and J gave up 8 bases, with 13 bases separating them. This CDR3 contains 14 residues. From germline, CDR1 is SGDLS and CDR2 YYNGEE. CDR3 DNA sequence: TGTGCCAGCAGCGTAGGTACAGGGGAGGTTACGCAGTATTTT. As protein: CASSVGTGEVTQYF.

The chain uses TRBV2 and TRBJ2-2; 8 bases align to TRBD2. The CDR3 runs to 15 residues. Germline loops: CDR1 SNHLY, CDR2 FYNNEI. V shed 5 bases, J shed 4 bases, and the junction held 6 bases outside the gene matches. CDR3 residues: CASSFSGKLTGELFF. For the CDR3, the DNA is TGTGCCAGCAGTTTTAGCGGGAAACTCACCGGGGAGCTGTTTTTT.

This chain uses TRBV6-6 with TRBJ2-1, with a possible D match to TRBD2 (5 bases). The germline CDR1 and CDR2 sequences are MNHNY and SVGAGI (reference sequence). The CDR3 consists of 12 residues. Trimming left V 6 bases short and J 8 bases short, with 11 bases between. The chain's CDR3 is CASRRVGDEQFF. CDR3 nucleotide sequence: TGTGCCAGCAGAAGGGTCGGGGATGAGCAGTTCTTC.

This clone appeared a single time. V usage is TRBV5-1 and J usage is TRBJ2-6; 11 positions agree with TRBD1. CDR1 and CDR2 from the germline V gene are SGHRS and YFSETQ. There are 17 residues in the CDR3. V dropped 4 bases and J dropped 2; count of bases not matched to a gene: 5. CDR3 sequence reads: CASSLRTGGAGANVLTF. The CDR3 DNA is TGCGCCAGCAGCCTCCGGACAGGGGGCGCTGGGGCCAACGTCCTGACTTTC.

V usage is TRBV30 and J usage is TRBJ1-2, with TRBD1 as a possible D gene (5 bases). V was clipped by 1 base and J by 6 bases, with 12 bases between them. Germline-derived CDR1 and CDR2 are GTSNPN and SVGIG (reference sequence). This CDR3 has 13 amino acids. The CDR3: CAWSGSRAHGYTF. The CDR3 DNA reads TGTGCCTGGAGTGGGTCCAGGGCCCATGGCTACACCTTC.

This chain links TRBV28 with TRBJ1-5; tentatively, D is TRBD1 (6 bases). Germline loops: CDR1 MDHEN, CDR2 SYDVKM. The length of the CDR3 is 15 residues. Between the trimmed V and J ends, which lost 3 bases and 3 bases, there was a span of 12 bases. The chain's CDR3 is CASSFSGGDNQPQHF. The CDR3, as DNA: TGTGCCAGCAGTTTTTCTGGGGGCGACAATCAGCCCCAGCATTTT.